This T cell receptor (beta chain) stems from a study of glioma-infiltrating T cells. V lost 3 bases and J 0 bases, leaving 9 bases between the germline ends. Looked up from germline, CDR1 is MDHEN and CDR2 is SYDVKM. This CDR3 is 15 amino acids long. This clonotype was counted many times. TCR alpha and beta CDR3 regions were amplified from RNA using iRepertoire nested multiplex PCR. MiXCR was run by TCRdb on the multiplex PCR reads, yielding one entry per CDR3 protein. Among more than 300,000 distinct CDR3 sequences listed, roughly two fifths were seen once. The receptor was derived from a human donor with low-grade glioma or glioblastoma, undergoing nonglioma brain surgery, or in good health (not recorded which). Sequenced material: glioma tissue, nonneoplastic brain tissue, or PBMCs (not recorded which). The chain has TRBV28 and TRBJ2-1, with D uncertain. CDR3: CASSLPSSSYNEQFF. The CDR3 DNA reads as TGTGCCAGCAGTTTGCCCAGCAGCTCCTACAATGAGCAGTTCTTC.